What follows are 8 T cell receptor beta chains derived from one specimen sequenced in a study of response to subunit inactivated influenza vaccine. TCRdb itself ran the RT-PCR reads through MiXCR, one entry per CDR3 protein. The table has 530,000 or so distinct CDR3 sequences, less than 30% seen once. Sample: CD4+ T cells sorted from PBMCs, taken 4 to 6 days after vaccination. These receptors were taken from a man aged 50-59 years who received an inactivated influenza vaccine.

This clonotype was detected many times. DNA of the CDR3: TGCAGTGCGCTCGAGGGCAATGAGCAGTTCTTC. Translating gives CSALEGNEQFF. V gene TRBV20-1 combines with J gene TRBJ2-1, with D maybe TRBD2 (5 bases). The CDR3 is 11 amino acids. Germline assignment: CDR1 DFQATT and CDR2 SNEGSKA (reference sequence). Trimming shortened V by 6 bases and J by 6 bases, and 9 bases separated the two germline ends.

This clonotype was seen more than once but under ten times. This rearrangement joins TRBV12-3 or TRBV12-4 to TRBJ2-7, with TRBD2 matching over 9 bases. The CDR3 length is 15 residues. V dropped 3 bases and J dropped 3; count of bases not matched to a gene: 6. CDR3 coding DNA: TGTGCCAGCAGTTTGGCCGGGACTAGCATCTACGAGCAGTACTTC. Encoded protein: CASSLAGTSIYEQYF.

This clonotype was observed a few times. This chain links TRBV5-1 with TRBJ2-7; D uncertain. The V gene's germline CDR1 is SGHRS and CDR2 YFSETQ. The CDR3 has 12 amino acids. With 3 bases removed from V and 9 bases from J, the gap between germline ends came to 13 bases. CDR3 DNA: TGCGCCAGCAGCTCGGACGGCGTGGTGCAGTACTTC. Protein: CASSSDGVVQYF.

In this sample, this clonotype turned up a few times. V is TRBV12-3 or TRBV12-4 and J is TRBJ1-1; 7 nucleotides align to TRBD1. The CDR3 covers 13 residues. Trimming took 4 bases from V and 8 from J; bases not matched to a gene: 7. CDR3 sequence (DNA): TGTGCCAGCAGTTCGACAGGGCCATCGGAAGCTTTCTTT. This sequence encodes CASSSTGPSEAFF.

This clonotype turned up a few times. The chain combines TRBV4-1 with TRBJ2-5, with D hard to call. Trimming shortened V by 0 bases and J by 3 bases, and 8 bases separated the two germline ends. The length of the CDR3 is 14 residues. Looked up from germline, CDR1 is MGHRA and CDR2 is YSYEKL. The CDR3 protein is CASSQDNSKETQYF. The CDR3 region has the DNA TGCGCCAGCAGCCAAGATAACAGCAAAGAGACCCAGTACTTC.

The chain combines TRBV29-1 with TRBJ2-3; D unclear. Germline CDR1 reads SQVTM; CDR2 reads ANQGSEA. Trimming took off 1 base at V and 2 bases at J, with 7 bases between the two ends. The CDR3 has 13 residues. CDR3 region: CSVEGYITDTQYF. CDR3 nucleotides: TGCAGCGTTGAAGGGTACATCACAGATACGCAGTATTTT.

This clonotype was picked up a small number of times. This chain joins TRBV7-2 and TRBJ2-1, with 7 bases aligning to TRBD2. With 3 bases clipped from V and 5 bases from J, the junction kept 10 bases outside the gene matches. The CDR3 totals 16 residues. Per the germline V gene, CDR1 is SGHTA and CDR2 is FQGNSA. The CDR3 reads CASSLMLAEGNNEQFF. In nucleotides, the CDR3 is TGTGCCAGCAGCTTGATGCTAGCGGAGGGAAACAATGAGCAGTTCTTC.

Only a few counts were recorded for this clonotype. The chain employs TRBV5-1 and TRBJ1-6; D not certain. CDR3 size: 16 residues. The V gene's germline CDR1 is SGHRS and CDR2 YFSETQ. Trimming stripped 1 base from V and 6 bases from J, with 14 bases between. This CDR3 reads CASSLIVAESNSPLHF. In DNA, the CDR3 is TGCGCCAGCAGCTTGATTGTGGCAGAGTCTAATTCACCCCTCCACTTT.